What follows describes a single T cell receptor (beta chain). Antigen specificity is unknown. CDR1 is SGDLS, CDR2 YYNGEE, per germline. Trimming left V 3 bases short and J 4 bases short, with 11 bases between. The CDR3 is 15 residues long. The record originates from a study of cytomegalovirus exposure and HLA in healthy donors. Study-wide points: An analysis was carried out later, and it reportedly showed fewer N-insertions in an Asian-associated ancestry cluster than the approximately 700-donor mean. Prior analysis indicated that the majority of TCR beta V segments exhibited productivity approximately 90% or approximately 30% of the time. There were some V segments, including TRBV6-2 and TRBV6-3, excluded as indistinguishable.

Though nominally healthy at sampling, donors likely had unrecorded immune exposures. PCR primers comprised 60 Vbeta and 13 Jbeta primers. This table comes from immunoSEQ multiplex PCR, and its TCRdb copy is limited to in-frame clones, with some not included. This table holds around 120,000 clones, approximately 82% found once. The sample was PBMCs. The chain links TRBV9 to TRBJ1-6; no clear D. This sequence was found in a man over 45 in good health and CMV-seronegative. The CDR3: CASSASPGYNSPLHF. The CDR3 coding sequence is TGTGCCAGCAGCGCCTCGCCCGGGTATAATTCACCCCTCCACTTT.